Shown below are 5 T cell receptor beta chains from a single sample sequenced in a study of cytomegalovirus exposure and HLA in healthy donors (TCRdb year 2017). The library was generated by the immunoSEQ multiplex PCR assay. For the multiplex PCR, a mixture combining 60 forward primers for TCR Vbeta segments and 13 reverse primers for TCR Jbeta segments was used. Drawn from immuneACCESS, this table holds only the in-frame rearrangements with V and J called that TCRdb kept. Clones are partly lost; checked studies trace under half to an unresolved V gene and leave the rest unexplained. Counted in this sample were about 45,000 clones; roughly 90% of them appeared once. The top ten constitute roughly 8% of the sample. Input material: PBMCs. Every receptor here comes from a woman aged 35 to 49 in good health and CMV-seropositive.

The gene calls are TRBV2 and TRBJ2-7; weak D call: TRBD1 (5 bases). CDR3 length equals 11 residues. Germline loops: CDR1 SNHLY, CDR2 FYNNEI. V was clipped by 8 bases and J by 6 bases, with 11 bases between them. CDR3: CASHDSGEQYF. Here the CDR3 DNA reads TGTGCCAGCCATGACAGTGGCGAGCAGTACTTC.

This rearrangement joins TRBV15 to TRBJ2-1; 12 nucleotides line up with TRBD2. Germline-derived CDR1 and CDR2 are LNHNV and YYDKDF (reference sequence). CDR3 length equals 18 residues. Germline trimming cut 4 bases from V and 5 bases from J; bases unmatched to any gene: 12. CDR3 sequence reads: CATSKRGLAGLGDNEQFF. The CDR3 DNA follows: TGTGCCACCAGCAAACGCGGACTAGCGGGATTGGGTGACAATGAGCAGTTCTTC.

The chain has TRBV7-9 and TRBJ2-2; a weak D match, TRBD1 (6 bases). The CDR3 runs to 15 residues. The V gene lost 5 bases and the J gene lost 1 base, with 11 bases spanning the gap. CDR1 SEHNR and CDR2 FQNEAQ come from the germline V gene (reference sequence). The CDR3, as DNA: TGTGCCAGCAGCACTGGACAGTTGAACACCGGGGAGCTGTTTTTT. Protein product: CASSTGQLNTGELFF.

The chain uses TRBV5-1 and TRBJ1-2, with 9 nucleotides matching TRBD1. Germline V gives CDR1 SGHRS, CDR2 YFSETQ. V lost 2 bases, J lost 6 bases, and 5 bases stayed unmatched. CDR3 length: 14 residues. This chain's CDR3 is CASSLWGQGDGYTF. In DNA, the CDR3 is TGCGCCAGCAGCTTATGGGGACAGGGAGATGGCTACACCTTC.

J is TRBJ1-2 and V is TRBV15, with D unclear. This CDR3 has 14 amino acids. V was shortened by 4 bases and J by 6 bases, with 15 bases between the two germline ends. Germline CDR1 LNHNV, CDR2 YYDKDF (reference sequence). This CDR3 is CATSKGGIPHGYTF. The CDR3 DNA sequence: TGTGCCACCAGCAAAGGAGGCATACCACATGGCTACACCTTC. The whole variable domain, remainder taken from reference TRBV15 and TRBJ1-2, is DAMVIQNPRYQVTQFGKPVTLSCSQTLNHNVMYWYQQKSSQAPKLLFHYYDKDFNNEADTPDNFQSRRPNTSFCFLDIRSPGLGDTAMYLCATSKGGIPHGYTFGSGTRLTVV.